A selection of T cell receptor beta chains follows, all from one sample in a study of T cell repertoires in cytomegalovirus infection. One entry per CDR3 protein, called by TCRdb with MiXCR from the reads. The sample includes fewer than 550,000 distinct CDR3 sequences, 16% of them seen just once. The sequencing input was CD8+ T cells from PBMCs. All receptors come from a human donor in good health (CMV status not recorded). Some clones in this sample may be carry-over from other donors' samples. Each CDR3 is given with its conserved first and last residue. The D gene is left open where the match is weak. Size is stated for part of the rows, as once, few or many counts, or as a class when the clone is expanded.

j_gene | d_gene | v_gene | abundance | CDR3nt | CDR3aa
TRBJ1-2 | - | TRBV6-5 | - | TGTGCCAGCAGTTACTCGCGGGTACTTAGCGGCTATGGCTACACCTTC | CASSYSRVLSGYGYTF
TRBJ2-2 | - | TRBV4-2 | few | TGTGCCAGCAGCCAAGCGGGGACTCCTAACACCGGGGAGCTGTTTTTT | CASSQAGTPNTGELFF
TRBJ1-2 | - | TRBV7-6 | many | TGTGCCAGCAGCTTAGCGGAGGGGAGACACCGATATGGCTACACCTTC | CASSLAEGRHRYGYTF
TRBJ2-7 | TRBD1 | TRBV15 | - | TGTGCCACCTCTCAGGGACAGGGGGGGGGCGAGCAGTACTTC | CATSQGQGGGEQYF
TRBJ2-7 | TRBD1 | TRBV2 | - | TGTGCCAGCAGTGGGGGGACAGTACCTTACGAGCAGTACTTC | CASSGGTVPYEQYF
TRBJ2-7 | TRBD1 | TRBV6-5 | - | TGTGCCAGCAGTTTCGGGACAGGGGAGTTCGGCGAGCAGTACTTC | CASSFGTGEFGEQYF
TRBJ1-6 | - | TRBV2 | many | TGTGCCAGCCGCCCCCAGGGAGACTATAATTCACCCCTCCACTTT | CASRPQGDYNSPLHF
TRBJ1-2 | TRBD1 | TRBV29-1 | few | TGCAGCGTTGAAGGCTCAGTCACAGGGGGCAGCTACTATGGCTACACCTTC | CSVEGSVTGGSYYGYTF
TRBJ2-2 | - | TRBV20-1 | few | TGCAGTGCTAGAGCTTTGGACACCGGGGAGCTGTTTTTT | CSARALDTGELFF
TRBJ2-1 | - | TRBV19 | - | TGTGCCAGTAGTATATTTCCACGGGATGAGCAGTTCTTC | CASSIFPRDEQFF
TRBJ2-7 | - | TRBV5-1 | - | TGCGCCAGCAGCTTGGACAGGGTCGGCTCTATGGAGCAGTACTTC | CASSLDRVGSMEQYF
TRBJ1-6 | - | TRBV3-1 | many | TGTGCCAGCAGAACTGATGACGGGGAGATTAATTCACCCCTCCACTTT | CASRTDDGEINSPLHF
TRBJ2-1 | - | TRBV7-9 | many | TGTGCCAGCAGCTTAGGTATGGGGGAGCAGTTCTTC | CASSLGMGEQFF
TRBJ1-2 | TRBD1 | TRBV7-9 | few | TGTGCCAGCAGCGCAGGGACAGCTGAAAGCTATGGCTACACCTTC | CASSAGTAESYGYTF
TRBJ2-3 | TRBD1 | TRBV7-6 | many | TGTGCCAGCAGCTCCTGGGACAGGGTAGAAGATACGCAGTATTTT | CASSSWDRVEDTQYF
TRBJ1-2 | TRBD1 | TRBV10-3 | - | TGTGCCATCAGTGAGTCGAAACAGGGGGCATGGTATGGCTACACCTTC | CAISESKQGAWYGYTF
TRBJ2-7 | - | TRBV19 | many | TGTGCCAGTAGTATAGCGGGGCAAAATTACGAGCAGTACTTC | CASSIAGQNYEQYF
TRBJ1-2 | - | TRBV12-5 | many | TGTGCTAGTGTGGGGAATGGCTACACCTTC | CASVGNGYTF
TRBJ1-1 | - | TRBV29-1 | - | TGCAGCGTGCCCTCCCGTCGTGGCACTGAAGCTTTCTTT | CSVPSRRGTEAFF
TRBJ1-3 | - | TRBV7-8 | - | TGTGCCAGCAGCGTCGACAACCGCTCTGGAAACACAATATATTTT | CASSVDNRSGNTIYF
TRBJ2-1 | TRBD2 | TRBV6-1 | many | TGTGCCAGCAGTGAGGGGGACGGGAGGGCCTTTTCCGCCTACAATGAGCAGTTCTTC | CASSEGDGRAFSAYNEQFF
TRBJ2-5 | - | TRBV4-1 | - | TGCGCCAGCAGCCAAGGGGTCCCCAAGGGGACCCAGTACTTC | CASSQGVPKGTQYF
TRBJ2-7 | - | TRBV6-5 | many | TGTGCCAGCAGTTACTCGAGTGCAGGGGGGACCGAGCAGTACTTC | CASSYSSAGGTEQYF
TRBJ2-1 | - | TRBV6-6 | few | TGTGCCAGCAGTGACCGGGAGAGCTCCTACAATGAGCAGTTCTTC | CASSDRESSYNEQFF
TRBJ2-2 | - | TRBV19 | - | TGTGCCAGTATCCCCTATCGTTCGGCCAGCGCGAACACCGGGGAGCTGTTTTTT | CASIPYRSASANTGELFF
TRBJ2-2 | - | TRBV5-6 | many | TGTGCCAGCAGCCCGAGGGTCGGGACCGGGGAGCTGTTTTTT | CASSPRVGTGELFF
TRBJ2-1 | - | TRBV11-2 | many | TGTGCCAGCAGCTTAGTTGGGGGGCAGGGTGAGCAGTTCTTC | CASSLVGGQGEQFF
TRBJ1-1 | - | TRBV12-3/TRBV12-4 | many | TGTGCCAGCAGTTGGGGGATTAACACTGAAGCTTTCTTT | CASSWGINTEAFF
TRBJ2-1 | - | TRBV7-9 | many | TGTGCCAGCAGCTTAAATTCGGGTGAGCAGTTCTTC | CASSLNSGEQFF
TRBJ2-5 | - | TRBV20-1 | few | TGCAGTGCCCCTAGGGTAGGCGGGACCACCCTAGAAGAGACCCAGTACTTC | CSAPRVGGTTLEETQYF
TRBJ2-2 | TRBD2 | TRBV3-1 | - | TGTGCCAGCAGCCAAAGCCAGCGGGGGGGGAACACCGGGGAGCTGTTTTTT | CASSQSQRGGNTGELFF
TRBJ1-4 | - | TRBV6-2/TRBV6-3 | many | TGTGCCAGCAGTAGGGTCAGGCGCTCGGCTAATGAAAAACTGTTTTTT | CASSRVRRSANEKLFF
TRBJ2-2 | - | TRBV6-6 | - | TGTGCCAGCAGTTACTCGCCCCCGACAGGATGGAACACCGGGGAGCTGTTTTTT | CASSYSPPTGWNTGELFF
TRBJ2-7 | - | TRBV5-1 | - | TGCGCCAGCAGGCCTTTATTCGGGACATCCTACGAGCAGTACTTC | CASRPLFGTSYEQYF
TRBJ2-1 | - | TRBV7-3 | few | TGTGCCAGCAGCTTACTCCAGCAGACGGGTGAGCAGTTCTTC | CASSLLQQTGEQFF
TRBJ2-3 | TRBD2 | TRBV10-2 | - | TGCGCCAGCAGTGAAACTAGCGGCACAGATACGCAGTATTTT | CASSETSGTDTQYF
TRBJ1-1 | - | TRBV28 | - | TGTGCCAGCAGCACTCGTTTCGAGGGTACTTCCACTGAAGCTTTCTTT | CASSTRFEGTSTEAFF
TRBJ2-7 | TRBD1 | TRBV6-1 | - | TGTGCCAGCAGTGGGAGACAGGGGGCAAACGAGCAGTACTTC | CASSGRQGANEQYF
TRBJ2-7 | TRBD2 | TRBV12-3/TRBV12-4 | - | TGTGCCAGCAGTCTAGCGGGGGGGTCATCCGAGCAGTACTTC | CASSLAGGSSEQYF
TRBJ1-1 | - | TRBV11-2 | few | TGTGCCAGCAGCCAATGGACTGGGGAGAACGAGGGAACTGAAGCTTTCTTT | CASSQWTGENEGTEAFF
TRBJ2-5 | - | TRBV6-5 | many | TGTGCCAGCAGTCTTTCGGTCCCAGAGACCCAGTACTTC | CASSLSVPETQYF
TRBJ1-1 | TRBD1 | TRBV28 | few | TGTGCCAGCAGTTCAACAGGGGGCGCAATTTTGGACACTGAAGCTTTCTTT | CASSSTGGAILDTEAFF
TRBJ2-7 | TRBD1 | TRBV12-3/TRBV12-4 | many | TGTGCCAGCAGTTTCACAGGGGGCGACTTCTACGAGCAGTACTTC | CASSFTGGDFYEQYF
TRBJ2-3 | TRBD1 | TRBV5-4 | few | TGTGCCAGCAGCCGCCTCTGGACAGGGGGCCTCCGAGATACGCAGTATTTT | CASSRLWTGGLRDTQYF
TRBJ1-2 | - | TRBV7-9 | many | TGTGCCAGCAGCTTCGGGGGACATGGCTACACCTTC | CASSFGGHGYTF
TRBJ2-7 | TRBD1 | TRBV10-3 | - | TGTGCCATCAGTGTTTTCCGGGACAGGGCCTCCTACGAGCAGTACTTC | CAISVFRDRASYEQYF
TRBJ2-5 | TRBD2 | TRBV12-3/TRBV12-4 | few | TGTGCCAGCAGGCTAGCGGGGGGGGGGCAAGAGACCCAGTACTTC | CASRLAGGGQETQYF
TRBJ2-5 | - | TRBV15 | few | TGTGCCACCAGCAGAGAAGGGTCGTGGGACCACAGGGAGACCCAGTACTTC | CATSREGSWDHRETQYF
TRBJ1-5 | TRBD1 | TRBV7-9 | many | TGTGCCAGCAGGGGACAGTCCAATCAGCCCCAGCATTTT | CASRGQSNQPQHF
TRBJ2-1 | - | TRBV28 | few | TGTGCCAGCAGCGTCAGGGCTGCCTACAATGAGCAGTTCTTC | CASSVRAAYNEQFF
TRBJ2-6 | - | TRBV9 | - | TGTGCCAGCAGCACCGACAACTCTGGGGCCAACGTCCTGACTTTC | CASSTDNSGANVLTF
TRBJ2-1 | TRBD2 | TRBV3-1 | few | TGTGCCAGCAGCCAAGAGCGGGGGGGCGTCCACAATGAGCAGTTCTTC | CASSQERGGVHNEQFF
TRBJ2-1 | - | TRBV15 | - | TGTGCCACCAGCAGAGGGGAGTACAATGAGCAGTTCTTC | CATSRGEYNEQFF
TRBJ2-1 | TRBD2 | TRBV15 | few | TGTGCCACCATCCGGACTAGCGGGGGGTACAATGAGCAGTTCTTC | CATIRTSGGYNEQFF
TRBJ1-5 | - | TRBV6-1 | few | TGTGCCAGCAGTGAAGCTCGGAGCAATCAGCCCCAGCATTTT | CASSEARSNQPQHF
TRBJ2-2 | - | TRBV29-1 | many | TGCAGCGTTGAGATAGGAACCACCTTGCCCTTTAACTCCGGGGAGCTGTTTTTT | CSVEIGTTLPFNSGELFF
TRBJ1-2 | - | TRBV10-3 | many | TGTGCCATCAGTGAGGCGTCCGAGACTATCTATGGCTACACCTTC | CAISEASETIYGYTF
TRBJ2-7 | TRBD2 | TRBV19 | many | TGTGCCAGTAGTGGGGGAGCGGGGAGCTCCTACGAGCAGTACTTC | CASSGGAGSSYEQYF
TRBJ2-1 | TRBD2 | TRBV27 | many | TGTGCCAGCAGCCCGACTAGCGGGAACTATGAGCAGTTCTTC | CASSPTSGNYEQFF
TRBJ1-1 | TRBD1 | TRBV27 | many | TGTGCCAGCAGTTCGGGACAGGGGGCGCGCACTGAAGCTTTCTTT | CASSSGQGARTEAFF